Presented here are 32 T cell receptor beta chains from one specimen sequenced in a study of radiation and T cells in renal cell carcinoma. The time point here: baseline pretreatment blood. Treatment denoted: 15 Gy SBRT to primary tumor, nephrectomy 4 weeks later. Libraries were prepared by immunoSEQ multiplex PCR; TCRdb keeps only in-frame clonotypes and omits some of them. This sample has about 130,000 clones, with more than 70% found just once. Source: blood, taken from a patient whose treatment included radiotherapy and nephrectomy. These TCRs come from a woman in her forties or fifties with renal cell carcinoma.

The chain recombines TRBV5-1 with TRBJ2-3; 11 positions agree with TRBD2. Germline values: CDR1 SGHRS, CDR2 YFSETQ. This CDR3 is 16 amino acids long. Unmatched junction bases numbered 4, after V lost 0 bases and J lost 4 bases. This chain's CDR3 is CASSLDTSGGPDTQYF. The CDR3, as DNA: TGCGCCAGCAGCTTGGACACTAGCGGGGGTCCAGATACGCAGTATTTT.

Only a few counts were recorded for this clone. This sequence joins TRBV5-1 and TRBJ2-1; D may be TRBD2 (5 bases). CDR1 is SGHRS and CDR2 is YFSETQ in the germline V gene. Trimming removed 0 bases at V and 7 bases at J, with 11 bases between. This CDR3 has 14 residues. The CDR3 DNA reads as TGCGCCAGCAGCTTGGCGAGCTTAGCGAATGAGCAGTTCTTC. Protein product: CASSLASLANEQFF.

CDR3 region: CASSQVEREDTEAFF. CDR3 DNA: TGTGCCAGCAGCCAAGTGGAAAGGGAAGACACTGAAGCTTTCTTT. This chain uses TRBV4-2 with TRBJ1-1, with D unresolved. Per germline, CDR1 LGHNA and CDR2 YNFKEQ. Trimming took off 1 base at V and 3 bases at J, with 12 bases between the two ends. The CDR3 covers 15 residues.

The gene calls are TRBV7-2 and TRBJ2-1; 10 bases are a match to TRBD2. Germline assignment: CDR1 SGHTA and CDR2 FQGNSA. The CDR3 length is 15 residues. J lost 6 bases, V lost 5 bases, and 7 bases had no gene match. The CDR3 loop reads CASSPTSGYFNEQFF. The CDR3 DNA sequence: TGTGCCAGCAGCCCGACTAGCGGGTACTTCAATGAGCAGTTCTTC.

This clone was found once. V gene TRBV7-2 combines with J gene TRBJ2-2; 9 bases line up with TRBD1. Germline-derived CDR1 and CDR2 are SGHTA and FQGNSA. This CDR3 is built from 14 residues. V dropped 5 bases and J dropped 7; count of bases not matched to a gene: 5. The chain's CDR3 is CASSTGTGFGELFF. CDR3 sequence (DNA): TGTGCCAGCAGCACCGGGACAGGGTTCGGGGAGCTGTTTTTT. The whole variable domain, remainder taken from reference TRBV7-2 and TRBJ2-2, is GAGVSQSPSNKVTEKGKDVELRCDPISGHTALYWYRQSLGQGLEFLIYFQGNSAPDKSGLPSDRFSAERTGGSVSTLTIQRTQQEDSAVYLCASSTGTGFGELFFGEGSRLTVL.

The chain carries TRBV2 and TRBJ2-1, with TRBD1 as a possible D gene (6 bases). The V and J ends lost 5 bases and 6 bases respectively, with 17 bases between them. This CDR3 has 15 residues. Per germline, CDR1 SNHLY and CDR2 FYNNEI. CDR3 loop: CASSLQGASGNEQFF. As DNA, the CDR3 is TGTGCCAGCAGTTTACAGGGCGCCTCGGGCAATGAGCAGTTCTTC.

The V and J genes are TRBV29-1 and TRBJ2-2, with no clear D. The CDR3 loop spans 14 amino acids. V was clipped by 4 bases and J by 5 bases, with 14 bases between them. CDR1 is SQVTM, CDR2 ANQGSEA, per germline. The CDR3 region is CSVVWLTLTGELFF. DNA of the CDR3: TGCAGCGTTGTTTGGCTGACATTAACCGGGGAGCTGTTTTTT.

The V and J genes are TRBV9 and TRBJ1-4; D is ambiguous. CDR3 length: 15 residues. With 0 bases removed from V and 8 bases from J, the gap between germline ends came to 14 bases. Germline-derived CDR1 and CDR2 are SGDLS and YYNGEE. Here the CDR3 reads CASSVEGRRWEKLFF. CDR3 nucleotide sequence: TGTGCCAGCAGCGTAGAAGGTCGACGCTGGGAAAAACTGTTTTTT.

Here the CDR3 DNA reads TGTGCCAGCAGGTCCCGGGACCTTCCATATGGCTACACCTTC. Its protein is CASRSRDLPYGYTF. The chain is built from TRBV2 and TRBJ1-2; D is possibly TRBD1 (5 bases). V was cut by 6 bases and J by 5 bases, with 16 bases left in between. The CDR3 totals 14 residues. The germline V gene encodes CDR1 SNHLY and CDR2 FYNNEI. Supplemented by reference TRBV2 and TRBJ1-2, the full variable domain reads EPEVTQTPSHQVTQMGQEVILRCVPISNHLYFYWYRQILGQKVEFLVSFYNNEISEKSEIFDDQFSVERPDGSNFTLKIRSTKLEDSAMYFCASRSRDLPYGYTFGSGTRLTVV.

The chain employs TRBV29-1 and TRBJ1-2; maybe TRBD1 (5 bases). The length of the CDR3 is 12 residues. With 7 bases removed from V and 6 bases from J, the gap between germline ends came to 15 bases. CDR1 and CDR2 from the germline V gene are SQVTM and ANQGSEA. The CDR3 region has the DNA TGCAGCGCCGAAGGGGTGAATGATGGCTACACCTTC. It yields the protein CSAEGVNDGYTF. Together with reference TRBV29-1 and TRBJ1-2, the CDR3 gives the full variable domain: SAVISQKPSRDICQRGTSLTIQCQVDSQVTMMFWYRQQPGQSLTLIATANQGSEATYESGFVIDKFPISRPNLTFSTLTVSNMSPEDSSIYLCSAEGVNDGYTFGSGTRLTVV.

This chain uses TRBV7-9 with TRBJ1-6, with D maybe TRBD1 (6 bases). V lost 3 bases and J 8 bases, leaving 23 bases between the germline ends. Germline CDR1 SEHNR, CDR2 FQNEAQ (reference sequence). This CDR3 spans 18 amino acids. The CDR3 DNA follows: TGTGCCAGCAGCTTCCTCTTGACAGGAATTCTAACCCATTCACCCCTCCACTTT. Its protein is CASSFLLTGILTHSPLHF. The complete variable domain, with remaining parts taken from reference TRBV7-9 and TRBJ1-6, reads DTGVSQNPRHKITKRGQNVTFRCDPISEHNRLYWYRQTLGQGPEFLTYFQNEAQLEKSRLLSDRFSAERPKGSFSTLEIQRTEQGDSAMYLCASSFLLTGILTHSPLHFGNGTRLTVT.

The chain uses TRBV7-9 and TRBJ2-1; TRBD2 aligns across 10 bases. From germline, CDR1 is SEHNR and CDR2 FQNEAQ (reference sequence). The CDR3 spans 18 residues. V dropped 1 base and J dropped 1; count of bases not matched to a gene: 7. The CDR3 loop reads CASSLGVAGGLSYNEQFF. Written as DNA, the CDR3 is TGTGCCAGCAGCTTAGGGGTAGCGGGGGGACTATCCTACAATGAGCAGTTCTTC.

The chain combines TRBV19 with TRBJ1-2; 7 bases agree with TRBD1. The germline gives CDR1 LNHDA, CDR2 SQIVND (reference sequence). V shed 4 bases and J 1 base; nucleotides not matched to a gene: 12. CDR3 length: 17 residues. The CDR3: CASSTGTVNPHNYGYTF. As DNA, the CDR3 is TGTGCCAGTAGTACTGGGACAGTCAATCCCCATAACTATGGCTACACCTTC.

In its sample, this clone was seen once. V is TRBV29-1 and J is TRBJ1-2; possible D gene TRBD1, 5 bases. This CDR3 is 13 amino acids long. Germline CDR1 reads SQVTM; CDR2 reads ANQGSEA. Deletions cut 6 bases from V and 4 bases from J, with 15 bases between. CDR3 loop: CSVPKNDSYGYTF. The CDR3 bases are TGCAGCGTCCCCAAAAACGACAGCTATGGCTACACCTTC.

The rearrangement joins TRBV4-1 to TRBJ1-1; D is undetermined. There are 15 residues in the CDR3. The germline CDR1 and CDR2 sequences are MGHRA and YSYEKL. The V gene lost 2 bases and the J gene lost 0 bases, with 10 bases spanning the gap. CDR3 coding DNA: TGCGCCAGCAGCCAATCTAGTTTACTGAACACTGAAGCTTTCTTT. It yields the protein CASSQSSLLNTEAFF.

This chain links TRBV13 with TRBJ2-7, with a weak D call TRBD1 (5 bases). V lost 4 bases and J 0 bases, leaving 16 bases between the germline ends. There are 16 residues in the CDR3. Germline CDR1 and CDR2: PRHDT and FYEKMQ (reference sequence). The CDR3 protein is CASSSPDREVSYEQYF. The CDR3, as DNA: TGTGCCAGCAGCTCCCCTGACAGAGAGGTCTCCTACGAGCAGTACTTC.

This chain joins TRBV30 and TRBJ1-3; 9 positions agree with TRBD1. The CDR3 spans 15 residues. Trimming cost V 3 bases and J 2 bases; bases outside gene matches: 5. From germline, CDR1 is GTSNPN and CDR2 SVGIG (reference sequence). CDR3 protein: CAWRRDRGAGNTIYF. CDR3 bases: TGTGCCTGGAGAAGAGACAGGGGGGCTGGAAACACCATATATTTT.

J is TRBJ2-3 and V is TRBV19; the D is unclear. The CDR3 is made up of 17 amino acids. Germline lookup yields CDR1 LNHDA and CDR2 SQIVND (reference sequence). CDR3 amino acids: CAHSKSPGPPNTDTQYF. CDR3 nucleotides: TGTGCTCACTCAAAGTCCCCCGGCCCCCCAAACACAGATACGCAGTATTTT.

This chain uses TRBV25-1 with TRBJ1-2; unclear D gene. Germline V lookup: CDR1 MGHDK, CDR2 SYGVNS. The V and J ends lost 1 base and 7 bases respectively, with 10 bases between them. This CDR3 spans 13 amino acids. Here the CDR3 DNA reads TGTGCCAGCAGTGAATTGGGGATACGTGGCTACACCTTC. Its translation: CASSELGIRGYTF.

This sequence joins TRBV18 and TRBJ1-2; 7 bases are shared with TRBD1. Unmatched junction bases numbered 9, after V lost 2 bases and J lost 3 bases. CDR1 and CDR2 (germline): KGHSH, LQKENI. CDR3 length equals 16 residues. The CDR3 loop reads CASSPDRTGSHYGYTF. Written as DNA, the CDR3 is TGTGCCAGCTCACCAGATAGGACAGGATCGCACTATGGCTACACCTTC.

This chain connects TRBV6-5 to TRBJ1-5; perhaps TRBD1 as D (5 bases). Germline V gene sequence: CDR1 MNHEY, CDR2 SVGAGI. Trimming stripped 2 bases from V and 5 bases from J, with 10 bases between. This CDR3 contains 14 residues. The CDR3 loop is CASSYDRTYQPQHF. For the CDR3, the DNA is TGTGCCAGCAGTTACGACAGAACTTATCAGCCCCAGCATTTT.

This clone was seen once. The chain has TRBV6-1 and TRBJ2-2; TRBD1 might be the D (5 bases). CDR3 size: 15 residues. V lost 6 bases and J 0 bases, leaving 11 bases between the germline ends. CDR1 is MNHNS, CDR2 SASEGT, per germline. The CDR3 region is CASRTEPANTGELFF. The CDR3 bases are TGTGCCAGCAGGACAGAACCCGCGAACACCGGGGAGCTGTTTTTT.

The chain has TRBV4-3 and TRBJ2-7; D is unclear. With 0 bases removed from V and 4 bases from J, the gap between germline ends came to 10 bases. The CDR3 is made up of 14 amino acids. Germline V CDR1 and CDR2: LGHNA, YSLEER. CDR3 sequence: CASSQEIGRYEQYF. In DNA, the CDR3 is TGCGCCAGCAGCCAAGAAATTGGACGGTACGAGCAGTACTTC.

This sequence joins TRBV18 and TRBJ1-1; D might be TRBD1 (5 bases). V was shortened by 3 bases and J by 4 bases, with 15 bases between the two germline ends. Germline assignment: CDR1 KGHSH and CDR2 LQKENI. CDR3 length: 15 residues. Here the CDR3 reads CASSPDRLSSTEAFF. DNA of the CDR3: TGTGCCAGCTCACCCGACAGACTTTCGAGCACTGAAGCTTTCTTT.

The chain employs TRBV6-1 and TRBJ2-5; D gene uncertain. The CDR3 sequence is 15 residues long. CDR1 and CDR2 (germline): MNHNS, SASEGT. V shed 4 bases and J shed 2 bases, with 14 bases lying between them. The CDR3 sequence: CASSGGNTVQETQYF. The CDR3 DNA reads as TGTGCCAGCAGTGGAGGTAATACGGTACAAGAGACCCAGTACTTC.

The chain carries TRBV7-6 and TRBJ2-5; 8 positions match TRBD1. The CDR3 covers 13 residues. The ends lost 5 bases at V and 4 bases at J; junction bases unmatched: 3. Germline CDR1 SGHVS, CDR2 FNYEAQ. The CDR3 coding sequence is TGTGCCAGCAGCCCAGGGGGCCGAGAGACCCAGTACTTC. Protein: CASSPGGRETQYF.

This sequence joins TRBV10-3 and TRBJ2-3; D unclear. The CDR3 covers 13 residues. Germline assignment: CDR1 ENHRY and CDR2 SYGVKD. The V and J ends lost 7 bases and 0 bases respectively, with 8 bases between them. The CDR3 here is CAIKGLSTDTQYF. In nucleotides, the CDR3 is TGTGCCATCAAAGGCCTTAGCACAGATACGCAGTATTTT.

V and J are TRBV2 and TRBJ1-4; no firm D call. The CDR3 length is 16 residues. Germline lookup yields CDR1 SNHLY and CDR2 FYNNEI. V was clipped by 5 bases and J by 8 bases, with 21 bases between them. In nucleotides, the CDR3 is TGTGCCAGCAGTCCACCCCTTCGTCCGGTGGGGGAAAAACTGTTTTTT. Protein: CASSPPLRPVGEKLFF.

The V and J genes are TRBV4-2 and TRBJ1-5; 7 positions match TRBD1. Unmatched junction bases numbered 8, after V lost 6 bases and J lost 3 bases. CDR1 LGHNA and CDR2 YNFKEQ come from the germline V gene. The CDR3 is made up of 15 amino acids. CDR3: CASRQTGASNQPQHF. In DNA, the CDR3 is TGTGCCAGCAGGCAAACAGGGGCATCCAATCAGCCCCAGCATTTT.

This clone appeared a single time. A junction end diverges from the germline sequence, so it may reflect a read error. The rearrangement links TRBV19 to TRBJ1-2; TRBD1 aligns across 7 bases. Germline assignment: CDR1 LNHDA and CDR2 SQIVND (reference sequence). The CDR3 is made up of 14 amino acids. The DNA for the CDR3 is TGTGCCAGTAGTATGACAGGGATTAACCATGGCTACACCTTC. It specifies CASSMTGINHGYTF.

The chain carries TRBV6-1 and TRBJ2-1; tentatively, D is TRBD1 or TRBD2 (5 bases each). Per germline, CDR1 MNHNS and CDR2 SASEGT. The ends were cut back, 4 bases at V and 0 bases at J, with 10 bases in the middle. This CDR3 is built from 15 residues. The chain's CDR3 is CASSVAGTSYNEQFF. The CDR3 DNA sequence: TGTGCCAGCAGTGTGGCCGGGACCTCCTACAATGAGCAGTTCTTC.

This clone was recorded once. One end of the junction does not line up with germline, which may come from a read error. The chain is built from TRBV5-1 and TRBJ2-5, with unresolved D. Germline V CDR1 and CDR2: SGHRS, YFSETQ. This CDR3 comprises 14 residues. CDR3 in amino acids: CASGLQLDQETQYF. In DNA, the CDR3 is TGCGCCAGCGGCTTACAACTCGACCAAGAGACCCAGTACTTC.